The 8 T cell receptor beta chains below come from one sample, sequenced in a study of blood T cell repertoires in COVID-19. The repertoire was sequenced with immunoSEQ multiplex PCR; TCRdb's copy has only in-frame clones and lacks some. The sample lists 120,000 or so clones, around three quarters occurring once. Sequenced sample: peripheral blood. Every receptor here comes from a man in his 70s with acute or convalescent COVID-19.

V usage is TRBV18 and J usage is TRBJ2-6; tentatively, D is TRBD2 (5 bases). The V end lost 3 bases, the J end lost 3 bases, and 9 bases lay between the germline ends. Germline V gene lookup returns CDR1 KGHSH and CDR2 LQKENI. This CDR3 spans 15 amino acids. The DNA for the CDR3 is TGTGCCAGCTCACCGCTCGGGGTTGGGGCCAACGTCCTGACTTTC. It translates to CASSPLGVGANVLTF.

The CDR3 DNA reads TGTGCCAGTCGGGCAGGGGGGAATTCACCCCTCCACTTT. It is translated as CASRAGGNSPLHF. V usage is TRBV6-5 and J usage is TRBJ1-6; the match to TRBD1 covers 7 bases. Germline CDR1 MNHEY, CDR2 SVGAGI. The J segment lost 7 bases and the V segment lost 9 bases, leaving 6 bases of the junction unmatched. The CDR3 consists of 13 residues.

The rearrangement joins TRBV7-8 to TRBJ2-7; TRBD1 might be the D (6 bases). From germline, CDR1 is SGHVS and CDR2 FQNEAQ. The V and J ends lost 1 base and 5 bases respectively, with 15 bases between them. The CDR3 loop spans 15 amino acids. CDR3 nucleotides: TGTGCCAGCAGCTTAGAACGAGGACAGTGGCACGAGCAGTACTTC. Translating gives CASSLERGQWHEQYF.

The chain is built from TRBV28 and TRBJ1-3; D gene unclear. Germline V gene lookup returns CDR1 MDHEN and CDR2 SYDVKM. This CDR3 spans 13 amino acids. V was shortened by 6 bases and J by 3 bases, with 9 bases between the two germline ends. CDR3 sequence: CASSLVFGNTIYF. The CDR3 coding sequence is TGTGCCAGCAGCCTAGTGTTTGGAAACACCATATATTTT.

The chain recombines TRBV14 with TRBJ1-1; no clear D gene. The CDR3 length is 13 residues. The germline V gene has CDR1 SGHDN and CDR2 FVKESK. Trimming left V 2 bases short and J 7 bases short, with 11 bases between. The CDR3 here is CASSQRPGVEAFF. CDR3 nucleotides: TGTGCCAGCAGCCAACGGCCCGGGGTTGAAGCTTTCTTT. Supplemented by reference TRBV14 and TRBJ1-1, the full variable domain reads EAGVTQFPSHSVIEKGQTVTLRCDPISGHDNLYWYRRVMGKEIKFLLHFVKESKQDESGMPNNRFLAERTGGTYSTLKVQPAELEDSGVYFCASSQRPGVEAFFGQGTRLTVV.

The J gene is TRBJ2-7, the V gene TRBV15; 7 bases are shared with TRBD1. Germline lookup yields CDR1 LNHNV and CDR2 YYDKDF (reference sequence). Trimming removed 4 bases from V and 1 base from J; junction bases left unmatched: 1. This CDR3 has 13 amino acids. The DNA of the CDR3 is TGTGCCACCAGCAACAGGGGATCCTACGAGCAGTACTTC. It yields the protein CATSNRGSYEQYF.

This clone was observed a handful of times. V is TRBV11-1 and J is TRBJ2-6; 9 bases agree with TRBD1. CDR1 SGHAT and CDR2 FQDESV come from the germline V gene (reference sequence). Losses at the gene ends were 4 bases for V and 7 bases for J; bases not matched to a gene: 5. There are 15 residues in the CDR3. DNA for the CDR3: TGTGCCAGCAGCTCTGCGGGACAGGGTGCCAACGTCCTGACTTTC. Translating it yields CASSSAGQGANVLTF.

This clone was counted only a few times. J is TRBJ2-1 and V is TRBV7-2, with 10 bases that match TRBD2. This CDR3 has 16 amino acids. J gave up 5 bases and V 5 bases, and 9 bases lay outside the gene matches. CDR1 SGHTA and CDR2 FQGNSA come from the germline V gene. The CDR3 reads CASSTQSGRAHNEQFF. CDR3 sequence (DNA): TGTGCCAGCAGCACCCAAAGCGGGAGGGCCCACAATGAGCAGTTCTTC.